Presented here are 13 T cell receptor beta chains from one specimen sequenced in a study of beta chain features in type 1 diabetes (dated by TCRdb to the late 2010s). The full study reports these points: Type 1 diabetes patients showed a moderate but significant shortening of TCRB CDR3 length in all four CD4+ subsets.

Antigens for these TCRs are unknown. The protocol used for the library was the immunoSEQ multiplex PCR assay. The entire amount of isolated RNA was reverse transcribed using the High Capacity cDNA Reverse Transcription Kit, so the sequenced TCRB transcripts were expressed ones. TCRdb limited this immuneACCESS table to in-frame rearrangements with V and J called. A share of clones is missing; checked studies link under half to unresolved V genes, and the rest is unexplained. This sample comprises about 370,000 clones, roughly 9.8% of them detected only once. In total, the top ten clones hold roughly 0.6% of the sample. The sample was central memory CD4+ T cells from blood. The receptors stem from a man aged 25 to 40 with type 1 diabetes.

This clone was picked up a small number of times. The chain combines TRBV28 with TRBJ2-5, with D perhaps matching TRBD2 (5 bases). The V end was cut by 4 bases, the J end by 4 bases, with 13 bases between. This CDR3 comprises 14 residues. From germline, CDR1 is MDHEN and CDR2 SYDVKM. The CDR3 nucleotides are TGTGCCAGCAGTTCCTTCGGGGTATCAGAGACCCAGTACTTC. It encodes CASSSFGVSETQYF.

The gene calls are TRBV11-2 and TRBJ1-1, with D unclear. CDR1 SGHAT and CDR2 FQNNGV come from the germline V gene. The CDR3 is 14 residues long. Trimming cost V 4 bases and J 3 bases, with 12 bases left between them. The CDR3, as DNA: TGTGCCAGCAGCTACCGGTTATTGGACACTGAAGCTTTCTTT. Amino acids: CASSYRLLDTEAFF.

This clone appeared a few times. The chain is built from TRBV7-2 and TRBJ1-2; D is possibly TRBD1 (6 bases). The germline V gene encodes CDR1 SGHTA and CDR2 FQGNSA. Trimming removed 3 bases from V and 3 bases from J, with 11 bases in between. The length of the CDR3 is 14 residues. Written as DNA, the CDR3 is TGTGCCAGCAGCTTCGACAGGAGTTACTATGGCTACACCTTC. It yields the protein CASSFDRSYYGYTF.

V gene TRBV4-2 combines with J gene TRBJ2-5, with 7 bases lining up with TRBD1. Germline values: CDR1 LGHNA, CDR2 YNFKEQ. V was clipped by 0 bases and J by 5 bases; unmatched bases: 6. CDR3 length: 15 residues. CDR3 region: CASSQDRQGVETQYF. For the CDR3, the DNA is TGTGCCAGCAGCCAAGATCGACAGGGTGTGGAGACCCAGTACTTC.

There are many counts of this clone. The CDR3 here is CASSRISGTSESYEQYF. CDR3 coding DNA: TGTGCCAGCTCACGCATTTCCGGGACTAGCGAGTCCTACGAGCAGTACTTC. The chain links TRBV18 to TRBJ2-7, with 10 bases aligning to TRBD2. V gave up 4 bases and J gave up 1 base; unmatched junction bases: 10. Germline assignment: CDR1 KGHSH and CDR2 LQKENI. CDR3 length: 17 amino acids.

Worth noting for this clone: Germline and junction disagree at one end, which may indicate a read error. The chain carries TRBV7-7 and TRBJ2-7; TRBD1 might be the D (6 bases). The germline gives CDR1 SSHAT, CDR2 FNYEAQ (reference sequence). The CDR3 is 13 residues long. The CDR3 DNA is TGTGCTAGCAGCTCGGGAAGGGGGAACGAGCAGTACTTC. This sequence encodes CASSSGRGNEQYF.

This clone was seen only a few times. J is TRBJ2-1 and V is TRBV19; no firm D call. Trimming stripped 6 bases from V and 4 bases from J, with 22 bases between. The CDR3 extends over 17 amino acids. The germline CDR1 and CDR2 sequences are LNHDA and SQIVND (reference sequence). The CDR3 sequence: CASSLGGATWGYNEQFF. The CDR3 nucleotides read TGTGCCAGTAGCCTGGGCGGAGCGACGTGGGGTTACAATGAGCAGTTCTTC.

This chain's CDR3 is CASSPRGNRYSDTQYF. CDR3 nucleotides: TGTGCCAGCTCACCGAGGGGGAATAGATATTCAGATACGCAGTATTTT. V gene TRBV18 combines with J gene TRBJ2-3; a weak D match, TRBD1 (6 bases). This CDR3 region has 16 residues. Germline-derived CDR1 and CDR2 are KGHSH and LQKENI. Trimming stripped 3 bases from V and 4 bases from J, with 17 bases between.

This clone appeared a few times. This rearrangement joins TRBV10-1 to TRBJ2-4; D is uncertain. With 3 bases removed from V and 0 bases from J, the gap between germline ends came to 12 bases. From germline, CDR1 is WNHNN and CDR2 SYGVQD (reference sequence). There are 16 residues in the CDR3. CDR3 in amino acids: CASSDASSLAKNIQYF. CDR3 DNA: TGCGCCAGCAGTGACGCCTCTTCGTTAGCCAAAAACATTCAGTACTTC.

A few counts support this clone. The V and J genes are TRBV29-1 and TRBJ2-2; D is unclear. V was trimmed by 6 bases and J by 4 bases, leaving 15 bases between them. The V gene's germline CDR1 is SQVTM and CDR2 ANQGSEA. The CDR3 contains 14 residues. CDR3 region: CSVAETSFTGELFF. The CDR3 DNA is TGCAGCGTCGCCGAGACTTCCTTCACCGGGGAGCTGTTTTTT.

The J gene is TRBJ2-5, the V gene TRBV29-1, with 7 bases aligning to TRBD2. Germline V gives CDR1 SQVTM, CDR2 ANQGSEA. Trimming at V came to 8 bases and at J to 6 bases, leaving 6 bases not matched to a gene. The length of the CDR3 is 11 residues. CDR3 loop: CSTLAGQTQYF. The CDR3 DNA sequence: TGCAGCACGTTAGCGGGTCAGACCCAGTACTTC.

This clone turned up a few times. The chain carries TRBV9 and TRBJ2-7; TRBD1 matches at 10 bases. The trim removed 4 bases at V and 2 bases at J, leaving 9 bases unmatched. The length of the CDR3 is 16 residues. Germline V gives CDR1 SGDLS, CDR2 YYNGEE. CDR3 sequence (DNA): TGTGCCAGCAGCCGCCGAAGCGGACAGGGGGCCTACGAGCAGTACTTC. This translates into CASSRRSGQGAYEQYF.

This clone was recorded a few times. This rearrangement joins TRBV5-6 to TRBJ1-5, with 7 bases aligning to TRBD1. The CDR3 length is 14 residues. J gave up 1 base and V 4 bases, and 2 bases lay outside the gene matches. In germline, CDR1 is SGHDT, CDR2 YYEEEE. The CDR3 DNA is TGTGCCAGCAGCAAACAGGGGAGCAATCAGCCCCAGCATTTT. Protein product: CASSKQGSNQPQHF.